This TCR beta chain is from a study of cytomegalovirus exposure and HLA in healthy donors. PCR amplification relied on 60 Vbeta primers (plus 13 Jbeta primers). TCRdb's table, derived via immunoSEQ multiplex PCR, lists solely in-frame clones and lacks some. The sample carries around 170,000 clones, about three quarters recorded once. Germline-derived CDR1 and CDR2 are SGHRS and YFSETQ. This CDR3 region has 15 residues. V lost 5 bases and J lost 2, with 15 bases in between. Sequencing was done on a sample of PBMCs. The sequence was obtained from a woman aged 45-59 years in good health and CMV-seropositive. The chain couples TRBV5-1 to TRBJ2-3; no clear D gene. The CDR3 sequence is CASRSAFESTDTQYF. The CDR3, as DNA: TGCGCCAGCAGGAGCGCTTTTGAATCCACAGATACGCAGTATTTT.